This T cell receptor beta chain was profiled in a study of OX40 agonist ivuxolimab in advanced cancers. Notes on this clone: Its target is not known.

The repertoire was sequenced with immunoSEQ multiplex PCR; TCRdb's copy has only in-frame clones and lacks some. The data contain 1,200 or so clones, roughly 79% of them singletons. Study conclusions and caveats: Both blood CD4+ and CD8+ T cells showed clonal growth by week 6 at 0.1 to 3.0 mg/kg.

Germline loops: CDR1 LNHDA, CDR2 SQIVND (reference sequence). The CDR3 has 14 amino acids. Trimming cost V 5 bases and J 4 bases, with 12 bases left between them. The material was obtained in a trial of the OX40 agonist ivuxolimab. The chain joins TRBV19 to TRBJ1-5; D is ambiguous. The sequence came from an adult with an advanced solid tumor such as melanoma, head and neck, liver or kidney cancer. In DNA form, the CDR3 reads TGTGCCAGTAGTGATCACAGCTTTAATCAGCCCCAGCATTTT. Amino acids: CASSDHSFNQPQHF.